This T cell receptor beta chain was recovered during a study of blood T cell repertoires in COVID-19. As for the study in general: PBMCs, B-cell-depleted T cells, or T cells provided the cDNA or gDNA that made up the material.

The study drew participants aged about 18 to 95 years from roughly 25 US areas. The CDR3 spans 15 residues. Unmatched junction bases numbered 3, after V lost 0 bases and J lost 3 bases. CDR1 SGDLS and CDR2 YYNGEE come from the germline V gene. Authors' analysis steps: Estimated nucleated cell counts came from reference gene primer amplification. Assay: immunoSEQ multiplex PCR; the TCRdb copy retains only in-frame clones and omits some. The D gene and trimming were derived from the DNA, and the V and J assignments and clone size from that table. This table has around 220,000 clones, 80% appearing once.

The TCR was taken from a woman in her thirties or forties with acute COVID-19. V gene TRBV9 combines with J gene TRBJ1-2; 9 positions match TRBD1. Sequencing input: PBMCs or T cells enriched from blood (not recorded which). CDR3 DNA sequence: TGTGCCAGCAGCGTAGAGGGACAGGGAGACTATGGCTACACCTTC. Protein product: CASSVEGQGDYGYTF.